One sample yielded the 20 T cell receptor beta chains listed below, sequenced in a study of blood T cell repertoires in COVID-19. Profiling relied on immunoSEQ multiplex PCR, and the TCRdb table lists in-frame clones only, not all of them. Counted here are hundreds of thousands of clones, approximately 89% occurring once; the ten biggest clones make up over 9%. Sequenced input: PBMCs or T cells enriched from blood (not recorded which). The source is a woman between 40 and 55 years old who had recovered from COVID-19.

The gene calls are TRBV9 and TRBJ2-5, with D perhaps TRBD2 (5 bases). Trimming stripped 6 bases from V and 2 bases from J, with 17 bases between. This CDR3 is built from 15 residues. The germline CDR1 and CDR2 sequences are SGDLS and YYNGEE. The CDR3 coding sequence is TGTGCCAGCACCCTGAGAGGACGGGGTCAAGAGACCCAGTACTTC. It translates to CASTLRGRGQETQYF.

This chain connects TRBV10-1 to TRBJ2-7, with 11 bases matching TRBD2. Germline trimming cut 4 bases from V and 0 bases from J; bases unmatched to any gene: 5. CDR1 is WNHNN and CDR2 is SYGVQD in the germline V gene (reference sequence). The CDR3 has 16 amino acids. CDR3: CASSGTSGSPSYEQYF. The CDR3 coding sequence is TGCGCCAGCAGTGGGACTAGCGGGTCTCCCTCCTACGAGCAGTACTTC.

J is TRBJ1-1 and V is TRBV2, with 7 bases aligning to TRBD1. This CDR3 comprises 16 residues. Germline values: CDR1 SNHLY, CDR2 FYNNEI. The V segment lost 4 bases and the J segment 4 bases; nucleotides outside the gene matches: 12. The CDR3, as DNA: TGTGCCAGCAGTGCCGAGGGGGCCCCACTGGGCACTGAAGCTTTCTTT. Its protein product is CASSAEGAPLGTEAFF. The full variable domain, in which reference TRBV2 and TRBJ1-1 provide the parts outside the CDR3, is EPEVTQTPSHQVTQMGQEVILRCVPISNHLYFYWYRQILGQKVEFLVSFYNNEISEKSEIFDDQFSVERPDGSNFTLKIRSTKLEDSAMYFCASSAEGAPLGTEAFFGQGTRLTVV.

The CDR3 sequence: CASSQEGQGREGYTF. The CDR3 coding sequence is TGTGCCAGCAGCCAAGAGGGACAGGGTCGTGAGGGCTACACCTTC. This sequence joins TRBV3-1 (or the pseudogene TRBV3-2) and TRBJ1-2; 9 bases align to TRBD1. Trimming removed 0 bases from V and 8 bases from J; junction bases left unmatched: 7. This CDR3 has 15 amino acids. CDR1 and CDR2 from the germline V gene are LGHDT and YNNKEL (reference sequence).

There are a few counts of this clone. The V call is TRBV4-2, the J call TRBJ2-3; possible D gene TRBD2, 6 bases. V shed 0 bases and J shed 9 bases, with 10 bases lying between them. CDR1 is LGHNA, CDR2 YNFKEQ, per germline. The CDR3 totals 13 residues. This CDR3 reads CASSQEWGETQYF. Here the CDR3 DNA reads TGTGCCAGCAGCCAAGAGTGGGGGGAGACGCAGTATTTT.

J is TRBJ2-5 and V is TRBV6-2 or TRBV6-3, with D perhaps TRBD1 (6 bases). CDR1 and CDR2 from the germline V gene are MNHEY and SVGEGT. V was cut by 5 bases and J by 3 bases, with 10 bases left in between. The length of the CDR3 is 13 residues. The CDR3 coding sequence is TGTGCCAGCAGTGGACAGAGGGAAGAGACCCAGTACTTC. Its protein is CASSGQREETQYF.

This clone has a single count. The chain carries TRBV14 and TRBJ2-1; D perhaps matches TRBD2 (5 bases). Looked up from germline, CDR1 is SGHDN and CDR2 is FVKESK. Trimming cost V 4 bases and J 0 bases, with 13 bases left between them. This CDR3 is built from 16 residues. The CDR3 region is CASSRISGSSYNEQFF. The CDR3 nucleotides are TGTGCCAGCAGCCGAATATCGGGGAGCTCCTACAATGAGCAGTTCTTC.

This clone was seen a few times. The V gene is TRBV15, the J gene TRBJ2-1; 8 nucleotides agree with TRBD2. V shed 3 bases and J 4 bases; nucleotides not matched to a gene: 11. The germline V gene encodes CDR1 LNHNV and CDR2 YYDKDF (reference sequence). This CDR3 region has 17 residues. In nucleotides, the CDR3 is TGTGCCACCAGCAGCAGAAGGACGGGAGGGACTTACAATGAGCAGTTCTTC. Translated, it gives CATSSRRTGGTYNEQFF.

This chain connects TRBV19 to TRBJ2-1, with D possibly TRBD1 on 5 matching bases. Trimming took 3 bases from V and 0 from J, leaving 6 bases between them. The V gene's germline CDR1 is LNHDA and CDR2 SQIVND (reference sequence). The CDR3 runs 14 residues. The CDR3 DNA reads as TGTGCCAGTAGTATTCAGGGCTCCTACAATGAGCAGTTCTTC. Translated: CASSIQGSYNEQFF.

This chain uses TRBV7-9 with TRBJ1-1; no clear D. The CDR3 is 12 amino acids. Germline CDR1 SEHNR, CDR2 FQNEAQ (reference sequence). V was cut by 1 base and J by 5 bases, with 5 bases left in between. The CDR3 bases are TGTGCCAGCAGCTTAGTGGAGACTGAAGCTTTCTTT. It yields the protein CASSLVETEAFF.

The J gene is TRBJ2-3, the V gene TRBV18, with 7 positions matching TRBD1. This CDR3 is 16 amino acids long. In germline, CDR1 is KGHSH, CDR2 LQKENI. Trimming at V came to 2 bases and at J to 0 bases, leaving 5 bases not matched to a gene. CDR3: CASSPTGASSTDTQYF. CDR3 in DNA: TGTGCCAGCTCACCAACAGGGGCCTCTAGCACAGATACGCAGTATTTT. Based on the CDR3 plus reference TRBV18 and TRBJ2-3, the full variable domain is NAGVMQNPRHLVRRRGQEARLRCSPMKGHSHVYWYRQLPEEGLKFMVYLQKENIIDESGMPKERFSAEFPKEGPSILRIQQVVRGDSAAYFCASSPTGASSTDTQYFGPGTRLTVL.

This clone occurred a few times. The CDR3 nucleotides read TGCGCCAGCAGCTTGGACGGCGAGGGTGAGCAGTACTTC. Translated: CASSLDGEGEQYF. V and J are TRBV5-1 and TRBJ2-7, with a tentative D call TRBD2 (5 bases). V was shortened by 0 bases and J by 7 bases, with 11 bases between the two germline ends. The CDR3 sequence is 13 residues long. Germline CDR1 and CDR2: SGHRS and YFSETQ.

The gene calls are TRBV12-3 or TRBV12-4 and TRBJ1-3; 7 bases agree with TRBD1. The trim removed 7 bases at V and 15 bases at J, leaving 9 bases unmatched. There are 11 residues in the CDR3. CDR3 sequence (DNA): TGTGCCAGCACCCGACAGGGCCCCAGATATTTT. Protein sequence: CASTRQGPRYF.

The chain uses TRBV2 and TRBJ2-2; D gene ambiguous. CDR1 SNHLY and CDR2 FYNNEI come from the germline V gene. This CDR3 has 14 amino acids. Trimming shortened V by 4 bases and J by 0 bases, and 6 bases separated the two germline ends. The CDR3 spells CASSGVANTGELFF. CDR3 nucleotides: TGTGCCAGCAGTGGTGTCGCGAACACCGGGGAGCTGTTTTTT.

The chain's CDR3 is CASSQVTASGTDTQYF. The CDR3 DNA sequence: TGTGCCAGCAGCCAAGTCACGGCTAGCGGCACAGATACGCAGTATTTT. The chain recombines TRBV4-2 with TRBJ2-3, with D possibly matching TRBD2 (6 bases). Germline V gives CDR1 LGHNA, CDR2 YNFKEQ. This CDR3 is 16 amino acids long. Trimming stripped 1 base from V and 1 base from J, with 12 bases between.

The V gene is TRBV27, the J gene TRBJ1-1; D gene unclear. There are 13 residues in the CDR3. From germline, CDR1 is MNHEY and CDR2 SMNVEV (reference sequence). The germline V and J ends were trimmed by 8 bases and 5 bases, with 15 bases remaining between them. In nucleotides, the CDR3 is TGTGCCAGCCGCGAGGGCCTAGGGACTGAAGCTTTCTTT. It encodes CASREGLGTEAFF.

The chain recombines TRBV12-3 or TRBV12-4 with TRBJ2-3, with unresolved D. This CDR3 region has 13 residues. V was trimmed by 6 bases and J by 3 bases, leaving 10 bases between them. The CDR3 protein is CASREHETDTQYF. The CDR3, as DNA: TGTGCCAGCAGGGAGCACGAGACAGATACGCAGTATTTT.

The chain is built from TRBV2 and TRBJ2-7, with TRBD1 identical over 7 bases. In germline, CDR1 is SNHLY, CDR2 FYNNEI. The V and J ends lost 6 bases and 4 bases, in that order; junction bases with no gene match: 9. The CDR3 sequence is 14 residues long. The CDR3 nucleotides read TGTGCCAGCAGGGCACAGGGGTCCTCGTACGAGCAGTACTTC. Translating it yields CASRAQGSSYEQYF.

The chain has TRBV9 and TRBJ2-5; possible D gene TRBD1, 6 bases. V was pared by 4 bases and J by 0 bases, with 16 bases between. The CDR3 extends over 16 amino acids. CDR1 and CDR2 (germline): SGDLS, YYNGEE. The CDR3 nucleotides are TGTGCCAGCAGCCCACAGGTAACAGGGTACCAAGAGACCCAGTACTTC. This translates into CASSPQVTGYQETQYF.

The genes are TRBV7-9 and TRBJ2-1; 7 nucleotides align to TRBD2. The CDR3 covers 16 residues. Trimming cost V 1 base and J 7 bases; bases outside gene matches: 10. Looked up from germline, CDR1 is SEHNR and CDR2 is FQNEAQ (reference sequence). Here the CDR3 DNA reads TGTGCCAGCAGCTTAGATGGGGGGAGGGCTCGAAATGAGCAGTTCTTC. It encodes CASSLDGGRARNEQFF.